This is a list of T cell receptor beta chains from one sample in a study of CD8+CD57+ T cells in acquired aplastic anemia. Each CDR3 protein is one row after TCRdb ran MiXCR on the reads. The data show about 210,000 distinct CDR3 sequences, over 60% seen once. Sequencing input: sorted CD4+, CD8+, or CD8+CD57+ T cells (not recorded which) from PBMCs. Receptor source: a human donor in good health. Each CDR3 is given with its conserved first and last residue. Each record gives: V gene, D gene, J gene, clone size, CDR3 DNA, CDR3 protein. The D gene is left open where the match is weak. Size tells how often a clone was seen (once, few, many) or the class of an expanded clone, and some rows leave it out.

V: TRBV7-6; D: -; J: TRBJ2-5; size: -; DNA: TGTACCAGCAGCTTATGGGGCGGGACGCAAGAGACTCAGTACTTC; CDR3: CTSSLWGGTQETQYF
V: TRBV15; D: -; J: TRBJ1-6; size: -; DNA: TGTGCCACCAGCAGAGGAAGGGGGGTCGAATCACCCCTCCACTTT; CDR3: CATSRGRGVESPLHF
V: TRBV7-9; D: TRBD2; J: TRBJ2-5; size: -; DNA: TGTGCCAGCAGCTTAGTGGGGGGGGTACAAGAGACCCAGTACTTC; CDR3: CASSLVGGVQETQYF
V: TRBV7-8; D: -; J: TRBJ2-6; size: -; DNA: TGTGCCAGCAGACGGTCAGGGGCCAACGTCCTGACTTTC; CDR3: CASRRSGANVLTF
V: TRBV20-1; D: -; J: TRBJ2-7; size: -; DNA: TGCAGTGCTAGAACGTTACCTGGTGGTGAGTACGAGCAGTACTTC; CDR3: CSARTLPGGEYEQYF
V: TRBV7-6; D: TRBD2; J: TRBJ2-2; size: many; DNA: TGTGCCAGCAGCTTACCCAGCGGGAGACCCGGGGAGCTGTTTTTT; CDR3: CASSLPSGRPGELFF
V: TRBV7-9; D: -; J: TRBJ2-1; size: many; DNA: TGTGCCAGCAGCCCTCTCCTACCGGGGTGGGTCGGAGGCTACTACAATGAGCAGTTCTTC; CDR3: CASSPLLPGWVGGYYNEQFF
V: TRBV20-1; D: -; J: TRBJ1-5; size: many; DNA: TGCAGTGCCAAAGGGGGATTAGATCAGCCCCAGCATTTT; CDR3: CSAKGGLDQPQHF
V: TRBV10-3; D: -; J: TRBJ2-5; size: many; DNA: TGTGCCATCAGTGAGTCGAGTCAGGCCCAAGAGACCCAGTACTTC; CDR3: CAISESSQAQETQYF
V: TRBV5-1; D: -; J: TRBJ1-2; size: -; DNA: TGCGCCAGCAGCTTGACAGCTAACTATGGCTACACCTTC; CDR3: CASSLTANYGYTF
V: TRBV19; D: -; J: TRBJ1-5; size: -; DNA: TGTGCCAGTAGTAGGGAGCGGGGCAATCAGCCCCAGCATTTT; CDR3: CASSRERGNQPQHF
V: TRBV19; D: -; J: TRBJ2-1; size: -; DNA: TGTGCCAGTAGTATTAGGAACAATGAGCAGTTCTTC; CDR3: CASSIRNNEQFF
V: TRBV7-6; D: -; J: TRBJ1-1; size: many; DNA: TGTGCCAGCAGCTCGGGGTTCGGGGCGAACACTGAAGCTTTCTTT; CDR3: CASSSGFGANTEAFF
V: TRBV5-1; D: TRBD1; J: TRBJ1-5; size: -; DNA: TGCGCCAGCAGCTTGGGGCAGGGGGGTGGCAATCAGCCCCAGCATTTT; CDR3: CASSLGQGGGNQPQHF
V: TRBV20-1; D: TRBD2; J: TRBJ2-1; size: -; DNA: TGCAGTGCTAGAGTCGTCGGGAGGGCAGAGTACAATGAGCAGTTCTTC; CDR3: CSARVVGRAEYNEQFF
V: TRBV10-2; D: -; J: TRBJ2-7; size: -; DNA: TGCGCCAGCAGGGGGACCTACGAGCAGTACTTC; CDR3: CASRGTYEQYF
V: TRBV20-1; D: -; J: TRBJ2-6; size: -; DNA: TGCAGTGCTAGCGGGACCAACGTCCTGACTTTC; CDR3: CSASGTNVLTF
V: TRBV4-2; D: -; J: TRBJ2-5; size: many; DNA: TGTGCCAGCAGCCAAGAATGGGGTGGACAAGAGACCCAGTACTTC; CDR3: CASSQEWGGQETQYF
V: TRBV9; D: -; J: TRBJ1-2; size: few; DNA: TGTGCCAGCAGCGGTCAGGGGTACTATGGCTACACCTTC; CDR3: CASSGQGYYGYTF
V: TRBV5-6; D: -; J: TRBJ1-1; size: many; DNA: TGTGCCAGCAGCTTGGCCAGGCCGAACACTGAAGCTTTCTTT; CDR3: CASSLARPNTEAFF
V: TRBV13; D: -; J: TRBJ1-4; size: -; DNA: TGTGCCAGCAGCTTATGGGGCAATGAAAAACTGTTTTTT; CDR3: CASSLWGNEKLFF
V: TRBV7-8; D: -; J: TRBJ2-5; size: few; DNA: TGTGCCAGCAGCCCCGGTTGGGGTACAGGGTCCCAAGAGACCCAGTACTTC; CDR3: CASSPGWGTGSQETQYF
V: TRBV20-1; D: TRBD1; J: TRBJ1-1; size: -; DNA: TGCAGTGTCCGCCAGGACAGGACGGAAGCTTTCTTT; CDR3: CSVRQDRTEAFF